The 5 T cell receptor beta chains reported below all come from one sample, sequenced in a study of blood T cell repertoires in COVID-19. Measured with immunoSEQ multiplex PCR; TCRdb has only the in-frame clones, and not every one. The sample holds about 17,000 clones, around 82% seen once. The sample was peripheral blood. The receptors originated from a man between 60 and 75 years old with active or convalescent COVID-19.

The chain combines TRBV6-5 with TRBJ2-1; 8 bases fit TRBD2. With 7 bases clipped from V and 5 bases from J, the junction kept 10 bases outside the gene matches. The CDR3 loop spans 15 amino acids. Per germline, CDR1 MNHEY and CDR2 SVGAGI. CDR3 DNA sequence: TGTGCCAGCAACCCCCATCCGGGGGGGAACAATGAGCAGTTCTTC. Translation: CASNPHPGGNNEQFF.

The chain is built from TRBV18 and TRBJ2-7; D may be TRBD2 (6 bases). CDR3 size: 15 residues. The germline V and J ends were trimmed by 6 bases and 4 bases, with 19 bases remaining between them. The germline V gene encodes CDR1 KGHSH and CDR2 LQKENI. The DNA for the CDR3 is TGTGCCAGCTCCCTCAGGGCCGGCGGGGCGTACGAGCAGTACTTC. It specifies CASSLRAGGAYEQYF.

The J gene is TRBJ2-2, the V gene TRBV28, with D perhaps matching TRBD1 (6 bases). CDR1 is MDHEN and CDR2 is SYDVKM in the germline V gene. This CDR3 contains 15 residues. V lost 5 bases and J 0 bases, leaving 10 bases between the germline ends. CDR3 coding DNA: TGTGCCAGCAGTGGACAGTCCTCGAACACCGGGGAGCTGTTTTTT. Protein product: CASSGQSSNTGELFF.

The V call is TRBV5-1, the J call TRBJ2-7, with D possibly being TRBD2 (5 bases). The CDR3 totals 14 residues. The V and J ends lost 2 bases and 6 bases respectively, with 15 bases between them. Germline V CDR1 and CDR2: SGHRS, YFSETQ. The DNA for the CDR3 is TGCGCCAGCAGCTTCCTCCAATCAACTAGCGAGCAGTACTTC. Protein: CASSFLQSTSEQYF. Filled out from reference TRBV5-1 and TRBJ2-7, the complete variable domain reads KAGVTQTPRYLIKTRGQQVTLSCSPISGHRSVSWYQQTPGQGLQFLFEYFSETQRNKGNFPGRFSGRQFSNSRSEMNVSTLELGDSALYLCASSFLQSTSEQYFGPGTRLTVT.

This chain uses TRBV29-1 with TRBJ1-1; 8 bases map to TRBD1. The CDR3 totals 13 residues. Trimming took 5 bases from V and 8 from J; bases not matched to a gene: 10. CDR1 and CDR2 (germline): SQVTM, ANQGSEA. CDR3 nucleotides: TGCAGCGTTAACCACAACAGGGGGTCGGAAGCTTTCTTT. Translating it yields CSVNHNRGSEAFF.